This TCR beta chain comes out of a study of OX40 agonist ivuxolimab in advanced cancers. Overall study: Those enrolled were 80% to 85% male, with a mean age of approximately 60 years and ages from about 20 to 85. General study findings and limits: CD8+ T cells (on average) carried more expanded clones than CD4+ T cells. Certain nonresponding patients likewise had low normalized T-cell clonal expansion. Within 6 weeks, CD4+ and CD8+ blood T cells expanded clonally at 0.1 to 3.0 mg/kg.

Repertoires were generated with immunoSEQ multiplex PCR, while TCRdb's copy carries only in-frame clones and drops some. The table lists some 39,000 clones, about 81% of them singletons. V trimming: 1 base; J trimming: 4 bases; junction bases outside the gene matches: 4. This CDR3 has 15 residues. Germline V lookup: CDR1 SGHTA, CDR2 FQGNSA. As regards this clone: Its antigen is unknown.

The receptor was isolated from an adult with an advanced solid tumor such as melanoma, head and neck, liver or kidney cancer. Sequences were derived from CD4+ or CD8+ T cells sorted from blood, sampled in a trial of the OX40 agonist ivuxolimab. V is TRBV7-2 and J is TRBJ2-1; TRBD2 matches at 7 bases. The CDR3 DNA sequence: TGTGCCAGCAGCTTAGTGGGGGGGTCATACAATGAGCAGTTCTTC. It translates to CASSLVGGSYNEQFF.